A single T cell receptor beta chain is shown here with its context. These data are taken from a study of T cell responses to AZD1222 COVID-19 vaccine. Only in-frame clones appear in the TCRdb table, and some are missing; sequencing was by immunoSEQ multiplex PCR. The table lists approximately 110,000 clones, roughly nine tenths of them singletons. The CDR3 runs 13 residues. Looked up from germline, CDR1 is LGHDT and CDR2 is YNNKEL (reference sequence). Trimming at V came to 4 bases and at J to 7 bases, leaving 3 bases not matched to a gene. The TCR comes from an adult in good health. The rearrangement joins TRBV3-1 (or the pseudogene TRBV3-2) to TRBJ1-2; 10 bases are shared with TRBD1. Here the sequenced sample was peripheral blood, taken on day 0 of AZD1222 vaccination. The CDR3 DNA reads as TGTGCCAGCAGCCCGGACAGGGGGGGTGGCTACACCTTC. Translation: CASSPDRGGGYTF.